This T cell receptor (beta chain) was recovered during a study of blood T cell repertoires in COVID-19. Across the whole study: Collection of acute and convalescent COVID-19 samples took place in the United States, Italy and Spain. PBMCs, B-cell-depleted T cells, or T cells were the source of the cDNA or gDNA that made up the material.

As originally analysed: For nucleated cells, counts were estimated from reference gene primer amplification. Some clones are missing from TCRdb's copy, which holds only in-frame ones; the method was immunoSEQ multiplex PCR. That table supplies the V and J calls and clone size; D and trimming were determined from the DNA. The repertoire holds some 120,000 clones, approximately 80% seen once, with roughly 15% in the top ten. The material sequenced was peripheral blood. This TCR was sampled from a woman between 45 and 60 years old with acute or convalescent COVID-19.

The CDR3: CASSPRTGPNSPLHF. Here the CDR3 DNA reads TGTGCCAGCAGCCCGCGGACAGGACCCAATTCACCCCTCCACTTT. The V call is TRBV11-2, the J call TRBJ1-6; 7 positions match TRBD1. Unmatched junction bases numbered 8, after V lost 5 bases and J lost 7 bases. The V gene's germline CDR1 is SGHAT and CDR2 FQNNGV. CDR3 size: 15 residues. Combining the CDR3 with reference TRBV11-2 and TRBJ1-6 gives the whole variable domain EAGVAQSPRYKIIEKRQSVAFWCNPISGHATLYWYQQILGQGPKLLIQFQNNGVVDDSQLPKDRFSAERLKGVDSTLKIQPAKLEDSAVYLCASSPRTGPNSPLHFGNGTRLTVT.